The present T cell receptor beta chain was sequenced within a study of human T cells and chemical hapten exposure. This CDR3 contains 14 residues. Between the trimmed V and J ends, which lost 6 bases and 6 bases, there was a span of 17 bases. Germline V CDR1 and CDR2: MNHEY, SVGAGI. The sample holds many counts of this clonotype. As yet, its antigen is unknown. The time point is: patch test 1, 2 weeks after DPC sensitization. Treatment indicated: therapeutic diphenylcyclopropenone sensitization with weekly scalp DPC. Authors' methods: A per-sample median of about 96,000 TCRs was observed, with counts ranging from roughly 23,224 to 750,000. TCRdb independently ran MiXCR on the RACE reads; one entry per CDR3 protein. These V and J calls originate from TCRdb's pipeline instead of the authors' own analysis. The repertoire holds tens of thousands of distinct CDR3 sequences, with approximately 8% as singletons.

Findings and caveats of the study: TCRs at high frequency, those above 1 in 1000, did not change with DPC sensitization. Significantly more large CDR3 similarity clusters were formed by expanded TCRs than by controls.

Sequenced here: whole blood, sampled in connection with sensitization to the hapten diphenylcyclopropenone (DPC). The sequence was collected from a woman under 40 with alopecia areata. Some clones in this sample may be carry-over from other donors' samples. The rearrangement uses TRBV6-5 and TRBJ1-1; D possibly corresponds to TRBD1 (6 bases). The CDR3 loop is CASSIQGSGAEAFF. CDR3 nucleotide sequence: TGTGCCAGCAGCATACAGGGAAGCGGGGCTGAAGCTTTCTTT.